Listed below are T cell receptor beta chains from one sample, sequenced in a study of a mutant IDH1 vaccine in newly diagnosed glioma. Generated by immunoSEQ multiplex PCR, the TCRdb table keeps only in-frame clones and is missing some. Among 52,000 or so clones listed, around 80% were seen once. These receptors have no identified antigens. Sequencing used PBMCs, obtained from a glioma patient whose treatment included an IDH1 peptide vaccine. The source of these receptors is a man in his forties with glioma. CDR3s include the opening cysteine and the closing phenylalanine or tryptophan. A D gene is named only where the DNA matches it firmly.

TRBD1,TRBV7-3,CASSSGQDNEQFF
.,TRBV5-5,CASSLRGAGAKNIQYF
.,TRBV29-1,CSVGTSNQPQHF
.,TRBV29-1,CSVGGRVLGTDTQYF
.,TRBV19,CASSILSGGNQPQHF
.,TRBV4-1,CASSQDGGSALFPLHF
TRBD1,TRBV27,CASSRDRGPANYGYTF
.,TRBV5-6,CASSLSADYTF
.,TRBV7-9,CASSFLTDTGELFF
.,TRBV30,CAWTKSETQYF
.,TRBV9,CASSVYPIETRQIVSGANVLTF
.,TRBV30,CAWSRGVQETQYF
.,TRBV6-5,CASTPESDSPLHF
.,TRBV18,CASSQTEELAKNIQYF
.,TRBV4-1,CASSPYRGPQSYEQYF
TRBD2,TRBV25-1,CASSETRTRFQETQYF
TRBD2,TRBV7-9,CATRSAGEADTQYF
TRBD1,TRBV19,CASTVRTGEGYTF
.,TRBV6-1,CASLGINEQFF
TRBD1,TRBV7-9,CASSSTGTGHSPLHF
.,TRBV6-5,CASSLSGARGYTF
TRBD2,TRBV29-1,CSVEDSRGLAGDNEQFF
TRBD2,TRBV7-9,CASSRPGRPSYEQYF
.,TRBV15,CATSRVIFGVQETQYF
TRBD2,TRBV5-1,CASSLGNSGGGDEQYF
TRBD1,TRBV5-6,CASSLGQGWNTEAFF
.,TRBV2,CASTPAGNYGYTF
.,TRBV7-8,CASSLRARAFTEAFF
TRBD1,TRBV6-5,CASRRDRGTYEQYF
.,TRBV18,CASSPLGSEQYF
.,TRBV6-5,CASSYSIQGTGEAFF
TRBD2,TRBV13,CASSLAGGSDTQYF
.,TRBV4-1,CASSQDLYGTYEQYF
.,TRBV6-1,CASSEGTAGPNSQPQHF
.,TRBV7-6,CASSLAEGSYNSPLHF
.,TRBV19,CASMEGGTEAFF
.,TRBV2,CASSEETRVTNEKLFF
TRBD1,TRBV4-1,CASSTGQAETQYF
.,TRBV29-1,CSVEDRRGGADTQYF
.,TRBV13,CASSTRRGYEQYF
.,TRBV6-5,CASSSDSYTEAFF
.,TRBV4-1,CASSQVSEGTQPQHF
.,TRBV2,CASMASNYGYTF
.,TRBV4-2,CASSQVPGDEQYF
.,TRBV30,CAWSVLSHGYTF
.,TRBV2,CASREDGLTNEKLFF